Each of the 12 T cell receptor beta chains below was sequenced from the same sample in a study of T cell clones after liver transplantation. The protocol was immunoSEQ multiplex PCR, while the TCRdb copy is restricted to in-frame clones and leaves out a portion. The table includes 75,000 to 85,000 clones, over 80% detected once. The sample consisted of CD4+ T cells from blood, taken at the 22-month timepoint. The receptor source for this set is a human patient who received a liver transplant. Some T cells here may be from the graft donor.

The chain uses TRBV5-1 and TRBJ2-1, with 11 nucleotides matching TRBD2. Germline V gives CDR1 SGHRS, CDR2 YFSETQ. This CDR3 spans 15 amino acids. Trimming took 4 bases from V and 6 from J; bases not matched to a gene: 6. The CDR3 nucleotides are TGCGCCAGCAGCCCCGGGACTAGCGGCCTCAATGAGCAGTTCTTC. Its protein product is CASSPGTSGLNEQFF. Full variable domain (missing parts from reference TRBV5-1 and TRBJ2-1): KAGVTQTPRYLIKTRGQQVTLSCSPISGHRSVSWYQQTPGQGLQFLFEYFSETQRNKGNFPGRFSGRQFSNSRSEMNVSTLELGDSALYLCASSPGTSGLNEQFFGPGTRLTVL.

This chain connects TRBV4-2 to TRBJ1-1; 7 bases agree with TRBD1. The CDR3 covers 13 residues. J gave up 3 bases and V 4 bases, and 2 bases lay outside the gene matches. Germline CDR1 is LGHNA and CDR2 is YNFKEQ. CDR3 bases: TGTGCCAGCAGCCGCGACAGGGACACTGAAGCTTTCTTT. Its protein product is CASSRDRDTEAFF.

The rearrangement links TRBV28 to TRBJ1-5, with TRBD1 matching 8 bases. Germline lookup yields CDR1 MDHEN and CDR2 SYDVKM. The CDR3 length is 15 residues. V was clipped by 3 bases and J by 8 bases; unmatched bases: 9. The CDR3 reads CASSFGATQGEPQHF. The CDR3 nucleotides read TGTGCCAGCAGTTTCGGGGCCACACAGGGGGAGCCCCAGCATTTT.

In its sample, this clone was seen a few times. V usage is TRBV7-2 and J usage is TRBJ1-2; D is possibly TRBD1 (6 bases). Trimming stripped 7 bases from V and 4 bases from J, with 16 bases between. This CDR3 region has 14 residues. The germline V gene has CDR1 SGHTA and CDR2 FQGNSA. CDR3 sequence: CASTTDRGLYGYTF. CDR3 DNA: TGTGCCAGCACTACCGACCGGGGGCTCTATGGCTACACCTTC.

V gene TRBV27 combines with J gene TRBJ2-5; the D is unclear. CDR3 length: 12 residues. V lost 4 bases and J lost 5, with 8 bases in between. Looked up from germline, CDR1 is MNHEY and CDR2 is SMNVEV (reference sequence). CDR3 protein: CASSYLWETQYF. CDR3 coding DNA: TGTGCCAGCAGTTATTTATGGGAGACCCAGTACTTC.

This sequence joins TRBV2 and TRBJ1-2, with 8 positions matching TRBD1. V shed 7 bases, J shed 7 bases, and the junction held 14 bases outside the gene matches. CDR1 and CDR2 from the germline V gene are SNHLY and FYNNEI. CDR3 length equals 15 residues. Written as DNA, the CDR3 is TGTGCCAGCACCTTAAGGACAGGGAGGGATAGTGGCTACACCTTC. Translation gives CASTLRTGRDSGYTF.

The rearrangement links TRBV19 to TRBJ2-2; 9 bases map to TRBD1. Germline CDR1 and CDR2: LNHDA and SQIVND (reference sequence). V dropped 4 bases and J dropped 3; count of bases not matched to a gene: 0. This CDR3 region has 14 residues. CDR3 amino acids: CASSRTGDTGELFF. CDR3 DNA sequence: TGTGCCAGTAGTAGGACAGGGGACACCGGGGAGCTGTTTTTT.

This clone was seen only once. This sequence joins TRBV28 and TRBJ2-3, with TRBD2 identical over 7 bases. The V and J ends lost 5 bases and 4 bases, in that order; junction bases with no gene match: 9. Germline V CDR1 and CDR2: MDHEN, SYDVKM. This CDR3 spans 15 amino acids. The CDR3: CASSQSGGRADTQYF. The CDR3 bases are TGTGCCAGCAGTCAATCCGGCGGGAGAGCAGATACGCAGTATTTT.

This chain's CDR3 is CASRGQEGQPQHF. In DNA, the CDR3 is TGTGCCAGCAGGGGACAGGAGGGTCAGCCCCAGCATTTT. The chain uses TRBV6-5 and TRBJ1-5, with TRBD1 identical over 8 bases. The germline V gene encodes CDR1 MNHEY and CDR2 SVGAGI. V gave up 6 bases and J gave up 6 bases; unmatched junction bases: 4. The CDR3 loop spans 13 amino acids.

This clone was recorded a few times. This chain links TRBV15 with TRBJ1-5; 7 nucleotides align to TRBD1. With 7 bases clipped from V and 4 bases from J, the junction kept 4 bases outside the gene matches. Germline V gene lookup returns CDR1 LNHNV and CDR2 YYDKDF (reference sequence). The CDR3 length is 13 residues. In DNA, the CDR3 is TGTGCCACCACGGACAGGCAGAATCAGCCCCAGCATTTT. Protein sequence: CATTDRQNQPQHF.

The chain couples TRBV18 to TRBJ2-7; 7 nucleotides match TRBD2. V shed 2 bases, J shed 6 bases, and the junction held 13 bases outside the gene matches. The CDR3 runs to 16 residues. Germline V CDR1 and CDR2: KGHSH, LQKENI. The CDR3 loop is CASSPDTGTKSSEQYF. As DNA, the CDR3 is TGTGCCAGCTCACCAGATACCGGGACTAAATCATCCGAGCAGTACTTC.

The CDR3 bases are TGTGCCAGTAGTATGCCGGGACAGGCTAATGAAAAACTGTTTTTT. Its translation: CASSMPGQANEKLFF. This chain connects TRBV19 to TRBJ1-4; 8 bases match TRBD1. J was trimmed by 3 bases and V by 3 bases; bases with no gene match: 3. Germline lookup yields CDR1 LNHDA and CDR2 SQIVND (reference sequence). The CDR3 has 15 amino acids.